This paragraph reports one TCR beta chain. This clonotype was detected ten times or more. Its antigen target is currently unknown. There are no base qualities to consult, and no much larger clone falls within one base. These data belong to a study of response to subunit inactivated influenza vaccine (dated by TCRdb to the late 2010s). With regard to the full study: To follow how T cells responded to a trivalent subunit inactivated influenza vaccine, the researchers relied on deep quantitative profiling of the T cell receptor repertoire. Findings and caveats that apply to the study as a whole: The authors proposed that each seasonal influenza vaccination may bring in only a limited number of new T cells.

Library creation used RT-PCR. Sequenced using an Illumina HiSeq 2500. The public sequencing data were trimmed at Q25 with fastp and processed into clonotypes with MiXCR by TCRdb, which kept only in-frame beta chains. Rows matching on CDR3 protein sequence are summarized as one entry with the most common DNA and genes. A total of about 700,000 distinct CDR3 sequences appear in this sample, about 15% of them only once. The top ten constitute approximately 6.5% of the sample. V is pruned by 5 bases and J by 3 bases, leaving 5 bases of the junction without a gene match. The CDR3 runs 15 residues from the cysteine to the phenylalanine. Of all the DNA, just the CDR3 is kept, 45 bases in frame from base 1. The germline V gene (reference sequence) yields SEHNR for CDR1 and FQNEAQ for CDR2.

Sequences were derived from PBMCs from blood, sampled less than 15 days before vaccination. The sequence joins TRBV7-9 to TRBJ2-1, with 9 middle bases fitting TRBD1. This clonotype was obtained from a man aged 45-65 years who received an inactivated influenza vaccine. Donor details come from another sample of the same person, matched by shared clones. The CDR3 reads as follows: CASSRGGQGYNEQFF. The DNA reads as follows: TGTGCCAGCAGCCGAGGGGGACAGGGCTACAATGAGCAGTTCTTC.